Sequencing of this TCR beta chain was carried out in a study of control samples from healthy donors and cancer patients. The repertoire was sequenced with immunoSEQ multiplex PCR; TCRdb's copy has only in-frame clones and lacks some. The data hold some 150,000 clones, with 96% observed a single time. The CDR3 is 13 amino acids. The germline gives CDR1 SGHDN, CDR2 FVKESK. V was trimmed by 4 bases and J by 6 bases, leaving 10 bases between them. The sequencing input was blood. The V gene is TRBV14, the J gene TRBJ2-1; TRBD2 is a possible D gene (6 bases). The TCR was taken from a woman in her twenties or thirties in good health. CDR3 residues: CASSPGDGNEQFF. CDR3 nucleotides: TGTGCCAGCAGCCCGGGGGACGGCAATGAGCAGTTCTTC.